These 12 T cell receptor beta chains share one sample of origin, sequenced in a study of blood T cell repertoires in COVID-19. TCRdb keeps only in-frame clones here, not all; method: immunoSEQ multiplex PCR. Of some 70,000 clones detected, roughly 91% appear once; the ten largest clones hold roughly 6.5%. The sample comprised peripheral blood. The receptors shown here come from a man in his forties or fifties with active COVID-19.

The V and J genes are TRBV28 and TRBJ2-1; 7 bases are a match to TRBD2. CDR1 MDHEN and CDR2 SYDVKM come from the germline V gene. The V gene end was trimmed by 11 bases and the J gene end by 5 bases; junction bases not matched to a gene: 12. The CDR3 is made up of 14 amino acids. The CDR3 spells CASRAAGPNNEQFF. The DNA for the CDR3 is TGTGCCTCCAGGGCAGCGGGGCCAAACAATGAGCAGTTCTTC.

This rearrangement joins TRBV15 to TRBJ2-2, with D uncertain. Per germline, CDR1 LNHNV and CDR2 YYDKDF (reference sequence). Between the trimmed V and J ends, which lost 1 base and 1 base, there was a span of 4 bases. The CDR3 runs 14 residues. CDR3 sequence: CATSRGGNTGELFF. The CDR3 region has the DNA TGTGCCACCAGCAGAGGAGGGAACACCGGGGAGCTGTTTTTT.

CDR3 coding DNA: TGTGCCAGCAGCTTAGGGGGCCCTACAGATACGCAGTATTTT. It codes for CASSLGGPTDTQYF. V is TRBV7-9 and J is TRBJ2-3; D may be TRBD1 (5 bases). Trimming removed 1 base from V and 3 bases from J, with 8 bases in between. This CDR3 comprises 14 residues. Germline V lookup: CDR1 SEHNR, CDR2 FQNEAQ (reference sequence).

The CDR3 loop reads CASSPPGGEQFF. CDR3 nucleotides: TGTGCCAGCAGCCCGCCCGGGGGGGAGCAGTTCTTC. The chain couples TRBV7-9 to TRBJ2-1; 7 nucleotides match TRBD2. The CDR3 spans 12 residues. V was pared by 5 bases and J by 10 bases, with 5 bases of the junction left unmatched. CDR1 is SEHNR and CDR2 is FQNEAQ in the germline V gene (reference sequence).

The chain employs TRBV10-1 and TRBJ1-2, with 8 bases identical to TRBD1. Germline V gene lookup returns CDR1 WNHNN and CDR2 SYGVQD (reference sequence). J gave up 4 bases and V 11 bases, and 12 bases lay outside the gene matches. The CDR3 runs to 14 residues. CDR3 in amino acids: CASDRGNSPYGYTF. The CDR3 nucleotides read TGCGCCTCCGACAGGGGAAACTCCCCCTATGGCTACACCTTC.

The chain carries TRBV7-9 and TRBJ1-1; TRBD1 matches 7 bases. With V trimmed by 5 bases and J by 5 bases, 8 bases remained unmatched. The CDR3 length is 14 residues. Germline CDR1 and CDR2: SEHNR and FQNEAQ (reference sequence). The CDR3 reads CASSGDRAGTEAFF. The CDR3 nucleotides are TGTGCCAGCAGCGGAGACAGGGCGGGGACTGAAGCTTTCTTT.

The CDR3 reads CAWSPGLAVNEQFF. The CDR3 bases are TGTGCCTGGAGTCCGGGACTAGCGGTCAATGAGCAGTTCTTC. This chain links TRBV30 with TRBJ2-1, with TRBD2 identical over 11 bases. The CDR3 sequence is 14 residues long. CDR1 and CDR2 (germline): GTSNPN, SVGIG (reference sequence). The J segment lost 6 bases and the V segment lost 2 bases, leaving 3 bases of the junction unmatched.

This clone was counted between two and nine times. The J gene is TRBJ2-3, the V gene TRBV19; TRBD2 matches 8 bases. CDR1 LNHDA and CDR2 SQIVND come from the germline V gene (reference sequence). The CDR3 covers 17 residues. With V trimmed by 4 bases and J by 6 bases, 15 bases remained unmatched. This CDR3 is CASSRELAGTIGDTQYF. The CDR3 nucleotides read TGTGCCAGTAGTAGGGAGTTAGCGGGGACCATAGGGGATACGCAGTATTTT.

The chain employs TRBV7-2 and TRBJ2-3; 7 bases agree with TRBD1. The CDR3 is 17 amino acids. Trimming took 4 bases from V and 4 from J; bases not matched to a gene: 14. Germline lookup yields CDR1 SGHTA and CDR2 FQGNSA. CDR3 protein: CASSSTPRGHMADTQYF. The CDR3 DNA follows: TGTGCCAGCAGCTCTACCCCTAGGGGGCACATGGCAGATACGCAGTATTTT.

This CDR3 reads CASTREPDDGYTF. The CDR3 DNA is TGTGCCAGCACCCGGGAGCCAGACGATGGCTACACCTTC. The V gene is TRBV28, the J gene TRBJ1-2; D remains ambiguous. The CDR3 totals 13 residues. Trimming cost V 7 bases and J 6 bases, with 15 bases left between them. Germline CDR1 is MDHEN and CDR2 is SYDVKM.

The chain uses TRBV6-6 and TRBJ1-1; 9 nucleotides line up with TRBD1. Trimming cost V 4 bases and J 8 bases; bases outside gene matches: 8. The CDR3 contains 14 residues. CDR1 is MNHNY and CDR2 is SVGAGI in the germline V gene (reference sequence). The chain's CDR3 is CASSSNTGGIEAFF. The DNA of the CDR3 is TGTGCCAGCAGTTCGAATACAGGGGGCATAGAAGCTTTCTTT.

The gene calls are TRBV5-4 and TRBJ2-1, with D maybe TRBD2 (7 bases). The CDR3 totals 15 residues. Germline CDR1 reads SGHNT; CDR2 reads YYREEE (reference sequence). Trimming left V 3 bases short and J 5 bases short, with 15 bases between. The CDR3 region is CASSWSGAGDNEQFF. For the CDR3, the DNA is TGTGCCAGCAGCTGGTCAGGGGCGGGGGACAATGAGCAGTTCTTC.